These T cell receptor beta chains were read from a single sample in a study of beta chain features in type 1 diabetes. Sequenced by immunoSEQ multiplex PCR; TCRdb stores in-frame clones only, minus some. The sample has nearly 700,000 clones, roughly 13% seen once; the top ten hold approximately 0.02%. Sequenced: naive CD4+ T cells from blood. The receptor source for this set is a man aged 18-30 years with type 1 diabetes. Each CDR3 is given with its conserved first and last residue. A D gene is named only where the DNA matches it firmly. Clone size, where shown, is once, few, many, or a class for clones that have expanded.

size,J,V,D,CDR3,DNA
few,TRBJ2-7,TRBV28,TRBD1,CASSPGGPYEQYF,TGTGCCAGCAGCCCAGGGGGCCCCTACGAGCAGTACTTC
.,TRBJ2-5,TRBV5-1,TRBD2,CASSHGTSGGGETQYF,TGCGCCAGCAGCCATGGGACTAGCGGGGGTGGAGAGACCCAGTACTTC
few,TRBJ2-1,TRBV6-1,TRBD2,CATRLAGVGNEQFF,TGTGCCACCCGCCTAGCGGGGGTGGGGAATGAGCAGTTCTTC
.,TRBJ1-2,TRBV6-1,.,CASRDRNYGYTF,TGTGCCAGCAGGGACAGAAACTATGGCTACACCTTC
few,TRBJ1-2,TRBV7-3,.,CASSLKPTPIYGYTF,TGTGCCAGCAGCTTAAAGCCCACCCCAATCTATGGCTACACCTTC
.,TRBJ2-6,TRBV18,.,CASSQATSGANVLTF,TGTGCCAGCTCTCAGGCTACCTCTGGGGCCAACGTCCTGACTTTC
few,TRBJ1-2,TRBV7-9,TRBD1,CASIRGDPAFYGYTF,TGTGCCAGCATCAGGGGGGACCCTGCCTTTTATGGCTACACCTTC
.,TRBJ1-1,TRBV27,.,CASSLLQAGAGLEAFF,TGTGCCAGCAGTTTATTACAGGCGGGGGCCGGACTTGAAGCTTTCTTT
.,TRBJ2-5,TRBV5-1,TRBD1,CASSPGQGYGETQYF,TGCGCCAGCAGCCCCGGACAGGGGTACGGAGAGACCCAGTACTTC
few,TRBJ1-4,TRBV4-1,.,CASSPSGTVNEKLFF,TGCGCCAGCAGCCCGTCCGGGACGGTTAATGAAAAACTGTTTTTT
.,TRBJ1-1,TRBV30,TRBD1,CAWTRGGSTEAFF,TGTGCCTGGACCAGGGGGGGATCCACTGAAGCTTTCTTT
few,TRBJ2-7,TRBV5-4,TRBD1,CASSLFDRDSYEQYF,TGTGCCAGCAGCTTGTTCGACAGGGACTCCTACGAGCAGTACTTC
few,TRBJ1-5,TRBV7-2,.,CASSDRSAPFSNQPQHF,TGTGCCAGCAGCGACAGGTCGGCGCCATTCAGCAATCAGCCCCAGCATTTT
few,TRBJ2-3,TRBV29-1,.,CSVEVGPSTDTQYF,TGCAGCGTTGAGGTAGGGCCTAGCACAGATACGCAGTATTTT
.,TRBJ2-5,TRBV11-3,.,CASSLEQQETQYF,TGTGCCAGCAGCTTAGAACAGCAAGAGACCCAGTACTTC
few,TRBJ1-5,TRBV5-1,.,CASGRDGNQPQHF,TGCGCCAGCGGCCGGGACGGTAATCAGCCCCAGCATTTT
few,TRBJ2-1,TRBV5-1,TRBD1,CASSLGQGAYNEQFF,TGCGCCAGCAGCTTGGGCCAGGGGGCGTACAATGAGCAGTTCTTC
.,TRBJ1-4,TRBV9,.,CASSVAQGSEKLFF,TGTGCCAGCAGCGTAGCACAGGGTAGCGAAAAACTGTTTTTT
.,TRBJ1-1,TRBV11-3,.,CASSLAQTVMNTEAFF,TGTGCCAGCAGCTTAGCACAGACAGTTATGAACACTGAAGCTTTCTTT
few,TRBJ1-1,TRBV6-5,.,CASSPVYQGILGF,TGTGCCAGCAGTCCCGTCTACCAGGGGATTCTCGGCTTT
few,TRBJ2-4,TRBV30,.,CAWSLAKNIQYF,TGTGCCTGGAGTCTAGCCAAAAACATTCAGTACTTC
.,TRBJ1-1,TRBV29-1,.,CSVAPIQENMNTEAFF,TGCAGCGTGGCCCCAATTCAGGAAAACATGAACACTGAAGCTTTCTTT
.,TRBJ1-1,TRBV10-2,.,CASSVGQFEAFF,TGCGCCAGCAGTGTAGGCCAGTTTGAAGCTTTCTTT
few,TRBJ1-1,TRBV30,.,CAWREHLNTEAFF,TGTGCCTGGAGGGAACACCTGAACACTGAAGCTTTCTTT
.,TRBJ2-3,TRBV6-1,TRBD2,CASSEALAGGTDTQYF,TGTGCCAGCAGTGAAGCGCTAGCGGGGGGCACAGATACGCAGTATTTT
few,TRBJ1-6,TRBV4-1,.,CASSLWQNNSPLHF,TGCGCCAGCAGCCTGTGGCAAAATAATTCACCCCTCCACTTT
few,TRBJ2-3,TRBV7-9,TRBD2,CASAPLAGDADTQYF,TGTGCCAGCGCCCCCCTAGCGGGGGACGCAGATACGCAGTATTTT
.,TRBJ2-2,TRBV7-2,.,CASTPWANLNTGELFF,TGTGCCAGCACCCCTTGGGCAAATCTGAACACCGGGGAGCTGTTTTTT
few,TRBJ2-2,TRBV9,.,CASSVDLGQTNTGELFF,TGTGCCAGCAGCGTAGACCTCGGGCAGACAAACACCGGGGAGCTGTTTTTT
.,TRBJ2-5,TRBV2,.,CASSGWQKGAQETQYF,TGTGCCAGCAGTGGTTGGCAGAAGGGCGCCCAAGAGACCCAGTACTTC
.,TRBJ2-7,TRBV4-2,TRBD2,CASSQEGGYEQYF,TGTGCCAGCAGCCAAGAGGGGGGGTACGAGCAGTACTTC